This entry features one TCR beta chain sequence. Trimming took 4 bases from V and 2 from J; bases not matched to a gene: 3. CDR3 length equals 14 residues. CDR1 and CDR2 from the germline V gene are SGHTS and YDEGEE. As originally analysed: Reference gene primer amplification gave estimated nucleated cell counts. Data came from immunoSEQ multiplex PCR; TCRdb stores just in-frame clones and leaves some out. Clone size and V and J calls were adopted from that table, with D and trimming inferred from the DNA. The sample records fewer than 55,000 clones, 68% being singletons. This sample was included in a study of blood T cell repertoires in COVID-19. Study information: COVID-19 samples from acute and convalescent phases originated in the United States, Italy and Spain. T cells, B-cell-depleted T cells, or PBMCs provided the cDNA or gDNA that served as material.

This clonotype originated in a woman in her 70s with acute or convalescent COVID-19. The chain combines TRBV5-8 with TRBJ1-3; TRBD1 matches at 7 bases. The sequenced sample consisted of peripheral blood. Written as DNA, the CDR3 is TGTGCCAGCAGCCCCGGACAGGCTGGAAACACCATATATTTT. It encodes CASSPGQAGNTIYF. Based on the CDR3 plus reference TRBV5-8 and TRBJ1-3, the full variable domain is EAGVTQSPTHLIKTRGQQATLRCSPISGHTSVYWYQQALGLGLQFLLWYDEGEERNRGNFPPRFSGRQFPNYSSELNVNALELEDSALYLCASSPGQAGNTIYFGEGSWLTVV.